This TCR beta chain originates from a study of beta chain features in type 1 diabetes. The CDR3 is 15 residues long. J gave up 5 bases and V 4 bases, and 10 bases lay outside the gene matches. The V gene's germline CDR1 is MGHDK and CDR2 SYGVNS. The whole isolated RNA underwent reverse transcription, so sequencing captured expressed TCRB transcripts. Profiling relied on immunoSEQ multiplex PCR, and the TCRdb table lists in-frame clones only, not all of them. The sample lists 450,000 to 550,000 clones, 30% occurring once. This clone was observed once. The origin of this receptor is a man aged 18 to 30 in good health. The sequencing input was naive CD4+ T cells from blood. The gene calls are TRBV25-1 and TRBJ2-5, with 7 bases that match TRBD2. The CDR3 reads CASSAWRAGVETQYF. CDR3 nucleotide sequence: TGTGCCAGCAGTGCTTGGAGGGCGGGAGTTGAGACCCAGTACTTC.